The 6 T cell receptor beta chains below all came from one sample that was sequenced in a study of graft-versus-host responses after intestinal transplantation. TCRdb's table, derived via immunoSEQ multiplex PCR, lists solely in-frame clones and lacks some. The sample includes roughly 40,000 clones, roughly 90% of them seen just once. This material consisted of PBMCs, taken 260 to 280 days after transplant. These receptors were collected from a human patient who received an intestinal transplant, so some T cells may come from the graft donor.

CDR3 sequence reads: CASQETQYF. CDR3 coding DNA: TGCGCCAGTCAAGAGACCCAGTACTTC. This sequence joins TRBV5-1 and TRBJ2-5; D is undetermined. Germline V gene data show CDR1 as SGHRS and CDR2 as YFSETQ. Trimming removed 8 bases at V and 2 bases at J, with 1 base between. The CDR3 runs 9 residues.

Of note for this clone: A read error may produce the germline difference seen at one junction end. The chain recombines TRBV7-6 with TRBJ2-5; 7 nucleotides match TRBD2. The CDR3 consists of 15 residues. CDR1 is SGHVS, CDR2 FNYEAQ, per germline. DNA for the CDR3: TGTGCCAGCAGCTTAAGTGAGCGGGGTCAAGAGGCCCAGTACTTC. Residues: CASSLSERGQEAQYF.

The chain employs TRBV5-1 and TRBJ2-7; weak D call: TRBD1 (5 bases). Germline V gene lookup returns CDR1 SGHRS and CDR2 YFSETQ. This CDR3 has 17 residues. V was cut by 6 bases and J by 5 bases, with 27 bases left in between. This chain's CDR3 is CASTLSGLSEGADEQYF. The CDR3 nucleotides are TGCGCCAGCACATTATCAGGGCTGTCGGAAGGAGCCGACGAGCAGTACTTC.

The chain employs TRBV15 and TRBJ2-3, with a possible D match to TRBD2 (6 bases). With 3 bases removed from V and 2 bases from J, the gap between germline ends came to 9 bases. There are 14 residues in the CDR3. In germline, CDR1 is LNHNV, CDR2 YYDKDF (reference sequence). The CDR3: CATSSGLITDTQYF. The CDR3 bases are TGTGCCACCAGCAGTGGACTAATCACAGATACGCAGTATTTT.

The table lists this clone with a few counts. V gene TRBV30 combines with J gene TRBJ2-5, with 11 bases that match TRBD2. The CDR3 is 15 amino acids. Germline V gives CDR1 GTSNPN, CDR2 SVGIG (reference sequence). The V segment lost 1 base and the J segment 1 base; nucleotides outside the gene matches: 2. In DNA form, the CDR3 reads TGTGCCTGGAGTGATAGCGGGGGGGCCCAAGAGACCCAGTACTTC. It translates to CAWSDSGGAQETQYF. Full variable domain (outside the CDR3, taken from reference TRBV30 and TRBJ2-5): SQTIHQWPATLVQPVGSPLSLECTVEGTSNPNLYWYRQAAGRGLQLLFYSVGIGQISSEVPQNLSASRPQDRQFILSSKKLLLSDSGFYLCAWSDSGGAQETQYFGPGTRLLVL.

Here the CDR3 DNA reads TGTGCCAGCATTGACGGGGTGGTTGAAGACTATGGCTACACCTTC. As protein: CASIDGVVEDYGYTF. J is TRBJ1-2 and V is TRBV2; D not resolved. CDR3 length equals 15 residues. V shed 7 bases and J shed 3 bases, with 18 bases lying between them. Germline V lookup: CDR1 SNHLY, CDR2 FYNNEI.